One sample yielded the 11 T cell receptor beta chains listed below, sequenced in a study of radiotherapy plus CTLA-4 blockade in lung cancer. This table comes from immunoSEQ multiplex PCR, and its TCRdb copy is limited to in-frame clones, with some not included. Among about 40,000 clones listed, 86% were seen once. The input for sequencing was peripheral blood, taken from a patient treated with radiotherapy plus ipilimumab. These receptors were taken from a human donor with non-small cell lung cancer whose response to radiotherapy plus ipilimumab could not be evaluated.

The V and J genes are TRBV27 and TRBJ2-6; perhaps TRBD2 as D (5 bases). The CDR3 is 15 amino acids. V was cut by 7 bases and J by 0 bases, with 10 bases left in between. Germline V gene sequence: CDR1 MNHEY, CDR2 SMNVEV (reference sequence). CDR3 in DNA: TGTGCCAGCACCCTCGACTACTCTGGGGCCAACGTCCTGACTTTC. Residues: CASTLDYSGANVLTF.

The rearrangement joins TRBV5-6 to TRBJ2-1; 8 nucleotides agree with TRBD1. Germline trimming cut 4 bases from V and 6 bases from J; bases unmatched to any gene: 3. CDR1 SGHDT and CDR2 YYEEEE come from the germline V gene. The CDR3 covers 13 residues. The CDR3 DNA follows: TGTGCCAGCAGCCGACAGGGGAGCAATGAGCAGTTCTTC. Translated: CASSRQGSNEQFF.

The chain is built from TRBV11-2 and TRBJ1-2, with 7 bases lining up with TRBD1. V lost 5 bases, J lost 0 bases, and 6 bases stayed unmatched. CDR3 size: 15 residues. Germline loops: CDR1 SGHAT, CDR2 FQNNGV. The CDR3 region has the DNA TGTGCCAGCAGCCGGTGGGACAGAGCTAACTATGGCTACACCTTC. Translation: CASSRWDRANYGYTF.

The V gene is TRBV27, the J gene TRBJ2-1; 7 bases align to TRBD2. CDR1 and CDR2 (germline): MNHEY, SMNVEV (reference sequence). The V gene end was trimmed by 9 bases and the J gene end by 7 bases; junction bases not matched to a gene: 15. The CDR3 is 15 residues long. The CDR3: CASQTSGGRVNEQFF. CDR3 nucleotides: TGTGCCAGTCAGACTTCTGGCGGGAGAGTTAATGAGCAGTTCTTC.

This clone appeared a single time. The V gene is TRBV7-2, the J gene TRBJ2-5; 8 bases line up with TRBD2. The end of the DNA is better explained by TRBJ2-7, so the J call may be wrong. Germline values: CDR1 SGHTA, CDR2 FQGNSA. The CDR3 extends over 14 amino acids. As DNA, the CDR3 is TGTGCCAGCAGCTTCCTAGCGGGTTCCTACGAGCAGTACTTC. It specifies CASSFLAGSYEQYF.

A remark on this clone: One end of the junction varies from germline; a read error may be responsible. The genes are TRBV7-7 and TRBJ1-3; D not resolved. Germline V gene lookup returns CDR1 SSHAT and CDR2 FNYEAQ (reference sequence). This CDR3 region has 14 residues. The CDR3 region has the DNA TGTGCTAGCAGCCCCGAGCCTTCTGGAAACACCATATATTTT. It encodes CASSPEPSGNTIYF. The full variable domain, its missing parts supplied by reference TRBV7-7 and TRBJ1-3, is GAGVSQSPRYKVTKRGQDVTLRCDPISSHATLYWYQQALGQGPEFLTYFNYEAQPDKSGLPSDRFSAERPEGSISTLTIQRTEQRDSAMYRCASSPEPSGNTIYFGEGSWLTVV.

The V call is TRBV29-1, the J call TRBJ1-2; 10 bases are shared with TRBD1. The germline gives CDR1 SQVTM, CDR2 ANQGSEA. CDR3 size: 15 residues. The trim removed 6 bases at V and 7 bases at J, leaving 14 bases unmatched. This CDR3 reads CSVGRYGTGAVGYTF. DNA of the CDR3: TGCAGCGTGGGGCGCTACGGGACAGGGGCAGTTGGCTACACCTTC.

V and J are TRBV5-1 and TRBJ2-5; no clear D. The length of the CDR3 is 16 residues. Germline assignment: CDR1 SGHRS and CDR2 YFSETQ. Between the trimmed V and J ends, which lost 3 bases and 2 bases, there was a span of 17 bases. CDR3 protein: CASSSFVLTVQETQYF. The CDR3 bases are TGCGCCAGCAGCTCCTTTGTTTTGACTGTACAAGAGACCCAGTACTTC.

The V gene is TRBV5-1, the J gene TRBJ1-1; tentatively, D is TRBD1 (6 bases). Trimming removed 0 bases from V and 0 bases from J, with 18 bases in between. CDR1 and CDR2 (germline): SGHRS, YFSETQ. The CDR3 is 18 residues long. For the CDR3, the DNA is TGCGCCAGCAGCTTGGGCTCGCGGGGGCGACCCATGAACACTGAAGCTTTCTTT. This gives the protein CASSLGSRGRPMNTEAFF.

The chain carries TRBV5-4 and TRBJ2-5, with TRBD2 identical over 9 bases. Germline trimming cut 2 bases from V and 1 base from J; bases unmatched to any gene: 6. The CDR3 length is 16 residues. Germline V gene sequence: CDR1 SGHNT, CDR2 YYREEE (reference sequence). In nucleotides, the CDR3 is TGTGCCAGCAGCTTACCTAGCGGGGTGGGCCAAGAGACCCAGTACTTC. Protein product: CASSLPSGVGQETQYF. Variable domain in full (rest from reference TRBV5-4 and TRBJ2-5): ETGVTQSPTHLIKTRGQQVTLRCSSQSGHNTVSWYQQALGQGPQFIFQYYREEENGRGNFPPRFSGLQFPNYSSELNVNALELDDSALYLCASSLPSGVGQETQYFGPGTRLLVL.

The genes are TRBV29-1 and TRBJ2-7; D is possibly TRBD2 (6 bases). The CDR3 is 13 residues long. Trimming took off 4 bases at V and 0 bases at J, with 10 bases between the two ends. Germline-derived CDR1 and CDR2 are SQVTM and ANQGSEA. The CDR3 loop is CSVGGDRSYEQYF. The CDR3 nucleotides are TGCAGCGTTGGGGGGGACCGCTCCTACGAGCAGTACTTC.